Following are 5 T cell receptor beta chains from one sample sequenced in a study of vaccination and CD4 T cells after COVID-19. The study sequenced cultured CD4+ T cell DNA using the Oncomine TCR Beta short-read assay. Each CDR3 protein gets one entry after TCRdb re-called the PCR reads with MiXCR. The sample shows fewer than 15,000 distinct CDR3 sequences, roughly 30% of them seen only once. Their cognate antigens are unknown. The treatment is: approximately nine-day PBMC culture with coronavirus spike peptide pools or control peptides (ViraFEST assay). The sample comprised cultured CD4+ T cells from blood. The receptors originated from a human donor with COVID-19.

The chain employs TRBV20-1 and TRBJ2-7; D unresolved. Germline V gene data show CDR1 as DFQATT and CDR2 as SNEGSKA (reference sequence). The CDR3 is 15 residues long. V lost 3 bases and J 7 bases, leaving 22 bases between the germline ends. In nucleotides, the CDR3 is TGCAGTGCTAGGACCCCGGGTTCGAGCGTGTGGGAGCAGTACTTC. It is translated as CSARTPGSSVWEQYF.

Here the CDR3 reads CSVPGQGNTGELFF. CDR3 nucleotide sequence: TGCAGTGTCCCGGGACAGGGGAACACCGGGGAGCTGTTTTTT. The rearrangement joins TRBV20-1 to TRBJ2-2, with 9 bases matching TRBD1. The CDR3 spans 14 residues. With V trimmed by 7 bases and J by 1 base, 4 bases remained unmatched. The V gene's germline CDR1 is DFQATT and CDR2 SNEGSKA (reference sequence).

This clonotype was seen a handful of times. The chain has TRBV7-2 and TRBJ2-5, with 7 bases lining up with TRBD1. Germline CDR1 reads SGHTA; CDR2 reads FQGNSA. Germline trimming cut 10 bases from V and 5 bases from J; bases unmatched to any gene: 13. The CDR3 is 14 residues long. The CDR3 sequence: CATERGLARETQYF. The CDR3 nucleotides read TGTGCCACCGAGAGGGGGCTAGCACGTGAGACCCAGTACTTC.

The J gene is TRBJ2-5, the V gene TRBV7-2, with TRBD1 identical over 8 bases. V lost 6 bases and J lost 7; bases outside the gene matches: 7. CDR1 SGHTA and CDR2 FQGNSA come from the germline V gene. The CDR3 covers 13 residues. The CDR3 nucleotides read TGTGCCAGCAGTAGGACAGGGCCGGCGACCCAGTACTTC. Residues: CASSRTGPATQYF.

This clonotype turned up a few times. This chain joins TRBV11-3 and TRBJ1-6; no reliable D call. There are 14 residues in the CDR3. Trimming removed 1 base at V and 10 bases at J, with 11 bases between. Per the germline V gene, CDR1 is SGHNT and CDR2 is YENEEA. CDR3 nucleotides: TGTGCCAGCAGCTTAGCTTTGGGTAACTCACCCCTCCACTTT. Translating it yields CASSLALGNSPLHF.